This T cell receptor beta chain was profiled in a study of long-term antiretroviral therapy in people with HIV. Researchers ran immunoSEQ v3.0 at survey level. Generated by immunoSEQ multiplex PCR, the TCRdb table keeps only in-frame clones and is missing some. The sample lists 12,000 or so clones; 70% to 85% were seen once. The starting material was unsorted PBMCs, obtained just under 3.2 years before starting antiretroviral therapy. The TCR originated in a man aged 40-49 years with HIV.

In DNA, the CDR3 is TGTGCCAGCAGCCAGGACAGGCGTCGTGGCTACACCTTC. Translated: CASSQDRRRGYTF. This rearrangement joins TRBV5-4 to TRBJ1-2, with 7 bases that match TRBD1. The CDR3 sequence is 13 residues long. V lost 4 bases and J lost 7; bases outside the gene matches: 7. Germline CDR1 reads SGHNT; CDR2 reads YYREEE (reference sequence).